This TCR beta chain was obtained from a study of OX40 agonist ivuxolimab in advanced cancers. Assay used: immunoSEQ multiplex PCR; TCRdb lists only in-frame clones, some missing. The repertoire holds roughly 74,000 clones, over 70% seen once, with approximately 0.54% in the top ten. Autoimmune disease history or systemic immunosuppression led to patient exclusion. There are 14 residues in the CDR3. Trimming pared 4 bases from V and 8 bases from J, leaving 14 bases between. In germline, CDR1 is LNHDA, CDR2 SQIVND (reference sequence). This clonotype was obtained from an adult with an advanced solid tumor such as melanoma, head and neck, liver or kidney cancer. The chain employs TRBV19 and TRBJ1-4; perhaps TRBD1 as D (6 bases). The sequencing here drew on CD4+ or CD8+ T cells sorted from blood, taken in a trial of the OX40 agonist ivuxolimab. As DNA, the CDR3 is TGTGCCAGTAGTACCACGCAGCAGGGGGAAAAACTGTTTTTT. This translates into CASSTTQQGEKLFF.